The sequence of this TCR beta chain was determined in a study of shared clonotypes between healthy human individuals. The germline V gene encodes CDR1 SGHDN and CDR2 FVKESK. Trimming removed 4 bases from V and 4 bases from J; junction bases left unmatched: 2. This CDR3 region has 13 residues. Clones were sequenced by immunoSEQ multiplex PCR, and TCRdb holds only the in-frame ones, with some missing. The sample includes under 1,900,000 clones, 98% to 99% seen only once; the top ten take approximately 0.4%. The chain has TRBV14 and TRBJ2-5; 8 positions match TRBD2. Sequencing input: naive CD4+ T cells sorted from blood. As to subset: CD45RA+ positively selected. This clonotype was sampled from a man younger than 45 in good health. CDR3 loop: CASSPAGVETQYF. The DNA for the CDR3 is TGTGCCAGCAGCCCAGCGGGGGTAGAGACCCAGTACTTC.